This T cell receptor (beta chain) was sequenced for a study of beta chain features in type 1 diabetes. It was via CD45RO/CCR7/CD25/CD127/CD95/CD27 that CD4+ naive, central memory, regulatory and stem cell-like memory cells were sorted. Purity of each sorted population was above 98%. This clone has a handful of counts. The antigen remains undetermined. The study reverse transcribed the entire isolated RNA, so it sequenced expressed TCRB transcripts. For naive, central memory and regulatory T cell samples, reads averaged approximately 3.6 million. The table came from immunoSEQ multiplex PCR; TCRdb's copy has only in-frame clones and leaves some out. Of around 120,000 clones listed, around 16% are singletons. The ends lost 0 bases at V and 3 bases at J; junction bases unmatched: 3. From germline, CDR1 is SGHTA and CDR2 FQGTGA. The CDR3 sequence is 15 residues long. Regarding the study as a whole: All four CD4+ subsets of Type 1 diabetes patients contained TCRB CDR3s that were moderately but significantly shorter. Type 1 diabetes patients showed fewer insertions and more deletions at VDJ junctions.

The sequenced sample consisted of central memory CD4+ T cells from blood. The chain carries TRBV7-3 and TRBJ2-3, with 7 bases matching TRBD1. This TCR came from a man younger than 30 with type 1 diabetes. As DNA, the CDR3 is TGTGCCAGCAGCTTAACAGGGGGCAGGACAGATACGCAGTATTTT. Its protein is CASSLTGGRTDTQYF.